The 18 T cell receptor beta chains presented below share a single source sample, sequenced in a study of lymphopenia after photon versus proton radiotherapy. Profiling relied on immunoSEQ multiplex PCR, and the TCRdb table lists in-frame clones only, not all of them. The repertoire holds fewer than 45,000 clones, with about 86% as singletons. The sample consisted of peripheral blood, taken from a patient treated with proton-based radiotherapy. Receptors were obtained from a woman aged 65 to 85 with pancreatic cancer. Some clones in this sample may be carry-over from other donors' samples.

This clone occurred once. The chain combines TRBV4-1 with TRBJ1-2; possibly TRBD1 for D (5 bases). V shed 4 bases and J shed 6 bases, with 18 bases lying between them. Germline CDR1 MGHRA, CDR2 YSYEKL. This CDR3 is 15 amino acids long. The CDR3 sequence: CASSRPGTQWDGYTF. Here the CDR3 DNA reads TGCGCCAGCAGCCGCCCCGGGACTCAATGGGATGGCTACACCTTC.

The chain has TRBV28 and TRBJ1-3, with 9 bases identical to TRBD1. V dropped 8 bases and J dropped 2; count of bases not matched to a gene: 1. The CDR3 contains 13 residues. Germline values: CDR1 MDHEN, CDR2 SYDVKM. The CDR3 here is CASRQGAGNTIYF. The DNA for the CDR3 is TGTGCCAGCCGACAGGGGGCTGGAAACACCATATATTTT.

The chain employs TRBV6-1 and TRBJ1-5; D perhaps matches TRBD1 (5 bases). The V gene lost 2 bases and the J gene lost 3 bases, with 11 bases spanning the gap. Germline CDR1 reads MNHNS; CDR2 reads SASEGT. The CDR3 has 15 amino acids. This chain's CDR3 is CASSEMDGHNQPQHF. The CDR3 DNA follows: TGTGCCAGCAGTGAAATGGACGGACACAATCAGCCCCAGCATTTT.

V is TRBV9 and J is TRBJ2-2; TRBD2 matches 9 bases. Germline V CDR1 and CDR2: SGDLS, YYNGEE. CDR3 size: 16 residues. Trimming cost V 0 bases and J 3 bases; bases outside gene matches: 3. The CDR3 is CASSVGGRAYTGELFF. Written as DNA, the CDR3 is TGTGCCAGCAGCGTAGGCGGGAGGGCCTACACCGGGGAGCTGTTTTTT.

V gene TRBV20-1 combines with J gene TRBJ2-5; D gene unclear. V lost 3 bases, J lost 5 bases, and 7 bases lay in between. The length of the CDR3 is 11 residues. From germline, CDR1 is DFQATT and CDR2 SNEGSKA (reference sequence). The CDR3 nucleotides are TGCAGTGCTAGTGTCATCGAGACCCAGTACTTC. It codes for CSASVIETQYF.

The chain carries TRBV27 and TRBJ2-7; 9 nucleotides align to TRBD1. This CDR3 is 14 amino acids long. J lost 7 bases, V lost 8 bases, and 12 bases had no gene match. Germline loops: CDR1 MNHEY, CDR2 SMNVEV (reference sequence). CDR3 in amino acids: CASGPSGTGKEQYF. CDR3 nucleotide sequence: TGTGCCAGCGGTCCTTCCGGGACAGGGAAAGAGCAGTACTTC.

J is TRBJ1-1 and V is TRBV7-9; the D is unclear. The germline V and J ends were trimmed by 5 bases and 1 base, with 14 bases remaining between them. The CDR3 sequence is 15 residues long. Germline V CDR1 and CDR2: SEHNR, FQNEAQ (reference sequence). The CDR3 DNA follows: TGTGCCAGCAGCCCTAAGGTGGGAGGGAACACTGAAGCTTTCTTT. Its translation is CASSPKVGGNTEAFF.

The rearrangement joins TRBV15 to TRBJ1-2; 10 bases line up with TRBD1. The CDR3 has 15 amino acids. The trim removed 3 bases at V and 4 bases at J, leaving 5 bases unmatched. Germline V lookup: CDR1 LNHNV, CDR2 YYDKDF (reference sequence). CDR3 region: CATSSPRTGGYGYTF. CDR3 DNA: TGTGCCACCAGCAGCCCTCGGACAGGGGGCTATGGCTACACCTTC.

This clone appeared once. The genes are TRBV11-2 and TRBJ2-1; 11 positions match TRBD2. This CDR3 comprises 15 residues. Losses at the gene ends were 6 bases for V and 7 bases for J; bases not matched to a gene: 8. Germline V gene data show CDR1 as SGHAT and CDR2 as FQNNGV. As DNA, the CDR3 is TGTGCCAGCAGGTCAACTAGCGGGAGAATAAATGAGCAGTTCTTC. It yields the protein CASRSTSGRINEQFF.

The chain has TRBV19 and TRBJ2-3; a possible D gene is TRBD2 (5 bases). V lost 7 bases to trimming and J lost 6 bases, with 29 bases between them. The CDR3 consists of 18 residues. From germline, CDR1 is LNHDA and CDR2 SQIVND (reference sequence). CDR3: CASIGGEWQLKTIDTQYF. For the CDR3, the DNA is TGTGCCAGTATAGGAGGCGAGTGGCAGTTAAAAACTATTGATACGCAGTATTTT.

The J gene is TRBJ1-2, the V gene TRBV5-1, with D maybe TRBD1 (6 bases). Germline values: CDR1 SGHRS, CDR2 YFSETQ. V was cut by 4 bases and J by 2 bases, with 6 bases left in between. This CDR3 has 12 residues. The CDR3 is CASSQGNYGYTF. The CDR3 DNA is TGCGCCAGCAGCCAGGGGAACTATGGCTACACCTTC.

The rearrangement uses TRBV5-6 and TRBJ1-4, with 11 bases lining up with TRBD1. Germline CDR1 is SGHDT and CDR2 is YYEEEE. Trimming cost V 4 bases and J 7 bases; bases outside gene matches: 3. The CDR3 extends over 14 amino acids. Written as DNA, the CDR3 is TGTGCCAGCAGCCCGGGGACAGGGGGTGAAAAACTGTTTTTT. Translation: CASSPGTGGEKLFF.

In its sample, this clone was seen a few times. The rearrangement links TRBV30 to TRBJ2-7; TRBD2 matches at 8 bases. The trim removed 3 bases at V and 0 bases at J, leaving 4 bases unmatched. Germline assignment: CDR1 GTSNPN and CDR2 SVGIG (reference sequence). The CDR3 extends over 14 amino acids. CDR3 in DNA: TGTGCCTGGAGGAAGCGGGGGCCCTCCTACGAGCAGTACTTC. Protein: CAWRKRGPSYEQYF.

CDR3 sequence: CASSEYPMRDYSNQPQHF. In DNA form, the CDR3 reads TGTGCCAGCAGTGAATACCCTATGAGGGATTATAGCAATCAGCCCCAGCATTTT. The V gene is TRBV6-1, the J gene TRBJ1-5, with D hard to call. The CDR3 contains 18 residues. Germline V gives CDR1 MNHNS, CDR2 SASEGT. The germline V and J ends were trimmed by 2 bases and 0 bases, with 17 bases remaining between them.

This clone appeared once. The CDR3 is CASSEVQGAYNEQFF. Here the CDR3 DNA reads TGTGCCAGCAGTGAAGTACAGGGGGCGTACAATGAGCAGTTCTTC. This chain uses TRBV6-1 with TRBJ2-1, with TRBD1 matching 9 bases. The V gene end was trimmed by 1 base and the J gene end by 4 bases; junction bases not matched to a gene: 2. The CDR3 consists of 15 residues. Per germline, CDR1 MNHNS and CDR2 SASEGT.

The rearrangement links TRBV27 to TRBJ1-6, with 8 positions matching TRBD1. The CDR3 is 14 amino acids. After removal of 7 bases from V and 7 bases from J, the junction contained 6 bases not matched to a gene. Germline V gives CDR1 MNHEY, CDR2 SMNVEV (reference sequence). The CDR3 reads CASKRQGRNSPLHF. DNA of the CDR3: TGTGCCAGCAAAAGACAGGGGAGAAATTCACCCCTCCACTTT.

By proportion, this clone is medium-sized. The chain carries TRBV18 and TRBJ2-7; no clear D gene. V was shortened by 1 base and J by 5 bases, with 9 bases between the two germline ends. CDR1 and CDR2 from the germline V gene are KGHSH and LQKENI. The CDR3 runs 13 residues. In nucleotides, the CDR3 is TGTGCCAGCTCACCACGGCTCGTCGACGAGCAGTACTTC. It specifies CASSPRLVDEQYF.

The rearrangement joins TRBV28 to TRBJ2-5, with D possibly being TRBD2 (6 bases). V shed 9 bases and J shed 4 bases, with 18 bases lying between them. The germline CDR1 and CDR2 sequences are MDHEN and SYDVKM. This CDR3 contains 14 residues. The CDR3 nucleotides are TGTGCCAGTTGTAACGCGGGAACGTCAGAGACCCAGTACTTC. It yields the protein CASCNAGTSETQYF.